Below are 8 T cell receptor beta chains sequenced from a single sample in a study of graft-versus-host responses after intestinal transplantation. Method: immunoSEQ multiplex PCR; TCRdb's copy keeps in-frame clones and lacks some. The repertoire holds 3,000 to 3,500 clones, approximately 31% seen once, with 6.2% in the top ten. The sample consisted of alloreactive CD4+ T cells from a mixed lymphocyte reaction culture, taken before transplantation. Noted subset: CFSE-low proliferating T cells sorted from roughly 6-day pre-transplant mixed lymphocyte reaction (GvH or HvG direction). The receptor set was obtained from a human patient who was an organ donor for intestinal transplantation.

This clone appeared a few times. The chain links TRBV4-2 to TRBJ2-5; D is unclear. The CDR3 consists of 13 residues. Germline lookup yields CDR1 LGHNA and CDR2 YNFKEQ. Trimming took 2 bases from V and 5 from J, leaving 9 bases between them. In nucleotides, the CDR3 is TGTGCCAGCAGCCAAATTGACCGGGAGACCCAGTACTTC. Protein product: CASSQIDRETQYF.

The chain employs TRBV5-4 and TRBJ2-3, with D possibly TRBD2 on 6 matching bases. With 0 bases removed from V and 2 bases from J, the gap between germline ends came to 10 bases. Germline V gives CDR1 SGHNT, CDR2 YYREEE (reference sequence). The CDR3 consists of 15 residues. The CDR3 region has the DNA TGTGCCAGCAGCTTGGCCGGGAGAAACACAGATACGCAGTATTTT. Translated: CASSLAGRNTDTQYF.

This clone came up a few times. The chain links TRBV28 to TRBJ2-7; 8 bases are shared with TRBD2. The trim removed 4 bases at V and 4 bases at J, leaving 9 bases unmatched. Germline V gene sequence: CDR1 MDHEN, CDR2 SYDVKM. This CDR3 comprises 15 residues. This CDR3 reads CASSSAGGVAYEQYF. The CDR3 DNA reads as TGTGCCAGCAGTTCGGCGGGGGGTGTCGCATACGAGCAGTACTTC.

The V call is TRBV30, the J call TRBJ1-4, with D perhaps matching TRBD1 (6 bases). This CDR3 comprises 12 residues. Germline assignment: CDR1 GTSNPN and CDR2 SVGIG (reference sequence). The V gene lost 3 bases and the J gene lost 7 bases, with 9 bases spanning the gap. In DNA form, the CDR3 reads TGTGCCTGGAGCCTCAGGGGTGAAAAACTGTTTTTT. Protein sequence: CAWSLRGEKLFF.

By frequency in the sample, this clone is large. The V and J genes are TRBV6-5 and TRBJ2-7; 7 nucleotides line up with TRBD2. CDR1 is MNHEY, CDR2 SVGAGI, per germline. The CDR3 contains 13 residues. Unmatched junction bases numbered 2, after V lost 2 bases and J lost 4 bases. The CDR3 reads CASSYRGGYEQYF. The DNA of the CDR3 is TGTGCCAGCAGTTACAGGGGAGGGTACGAGCAGTACTTC.

This clone came up a few times. This chain connects TRBV6-1 to TRBJ1-1, with D hard to call. Germline assignment: CDR1 MNHNS and CDR2 SASEGT. V gave up 6 bases and J gave up 3 bases, with 5 bases separating them. CDR3 length equals 11 residues. CDR3 in amino acids: CASSGDTEAFF. The CDR3 nucleotides read TGTGCCAGCAGCGGAGACACTGAAGCTTTCTTT.

Sample share makes this clone large (0.1 to 1%). The chain has TRBV7-3 and TRBJ1-6, with D perhaps matching TRBD1 (5 bases). The CDR3 runs 13 residues. Germline-derived CDR1 and CDR2 are SGHTA and FQGTGA. The V end was cut by 2 bases, the J end by 7 bases, with 6 bases between. The chain's CDR3 is CASSLQGNSPLHF. The CDR3 coding sequence is TGTGCCAGCAGCTTACAGGGCAATTCACCCCTCCACTTT.

V and J are TRBV5-4 and TRBJ2-7; 8 bases are shared with TRBD2. Germline V gives CDR1 SGHNT, CDR2 YYREEE (reference sequence). Germline trimming cut 4 bases from V and 2 bases from J; bases unmatched to any gene: 8. The CDR3 covers 15 residues. CDR3 amino acids: CASSQGAGDTYEQYF. DNA for the CDR3: TGTGCCAGCAGCCAAGGAGCGGGGGACACCTACGAGCAGTACTTC.